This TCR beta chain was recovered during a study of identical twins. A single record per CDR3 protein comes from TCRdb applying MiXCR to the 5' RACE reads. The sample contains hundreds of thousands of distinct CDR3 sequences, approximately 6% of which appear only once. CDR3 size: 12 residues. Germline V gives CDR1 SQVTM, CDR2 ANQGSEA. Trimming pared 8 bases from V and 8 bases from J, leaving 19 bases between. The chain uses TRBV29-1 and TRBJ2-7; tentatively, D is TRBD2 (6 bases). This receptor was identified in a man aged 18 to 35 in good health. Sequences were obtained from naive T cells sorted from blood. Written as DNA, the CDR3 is TGCAGCTTACGGGACTCCAACTATCAGCAGTACTTC. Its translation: CSLRDSNYQQYF.